Following are 20 T cell receptor beta chains from one sample sequenced in a study of T-cell reconstitution after alpha-beta-depleted transplantation in children. Library preparation (for TCRbeta) was performed with unique molecular identifiers. TCRdb reanalysed the PCR reads using MiXCR and keeps one entry per CDR3 protein. The repertoire holds approximately 70,000 distinct CDR3 sequences, with roughly 4.5% as singletons. The sample consisted of PBMCs, mostly from graft donor cells, taken 180 days after TCRalphabeta/CD19-depleted stem cell transplant. These receptors were collected from a boy in the first two years of life who had a stem cell transplant for acute myeloid leukemia, so the T cells may come from the graft donor.

This clonotype has at least ten counts. The V gene is TRBV5-1, the J gene TRBJ2-6, with 8 positions matching TRBD2. Per the germline V gene, CDR1 is SGHRS and CDR2 is YFSETQ. With V trimmed by 0 bases and J by 0 bases, 8 bases remained unmatched. The CDR3 consists of 19 residues. CDR3 in DNA: TGCGCCAGCAGCTTGGCCTCGGGGGGGTTCTACTCTGGGGCCAACGTCCTGACTTTC. Protein product: CASSLASGGFYSGANVLTF.

This clonotype was detected ten times or more. The J gene is TRBJ2-7, the V gene TRBV18; D may be TRBD2 (5 bases). Trimming pared 3 bases from V and 0 bases from J, leaving 9 bases between. CDR1 and CDR2 from the germline V gene are KGHSH and LQKENI. The CDR3 has 14 residues. DNA of the CDR3: TGTGCCAGCTCACCCGGACTGTTCTCCTACGAGCAGTACGTC. It codes for CASSPGLFSYEQYV.

This clonotype was counted ten times or more. This rearrangement joins TRBV5-1 to TRBJ1-1, with 8 bases fitting TRBD1. Germline lookup yields CDR1 SGHRS and CDR2 YFSETQ. Trimming cost V 4 bases and J 5 bases; bases outside gene matches: 10. This CDR3 has 15 residues. The CDR3 is CASSILFRQGTEAFF. The CDR3 nucleotides read TGCGCCAGCAGCATTCTATTTCGACAGGGGACTGAAGCTTTCTTT.

This clonotype has just a few counts. A much larger clone is a single base away; this may be a read error. This rearrangement joins TRBV2 to TRBJ2-1; tentatively, D is TRBD2 (5 bases). The V gene's germline CDR1 is SNHLY and CDR2 FYNNEI. The CDR3 has 15 amino acids. In DNA, the CDR3 is TGTACCAGCAGGCGGGTCTCCAACAACAACAATGAGCAGTTCTTC. Translating gives CTSRRVSNNNNEQFF.

This clonotype was counted ten times or more. V is TRBV10-2 and J is TRBJ2-1; TRBD2 aligns across 8 bases. J was trimmed by 6 bases and V by 5 bases; bases with no gene match: 21. The germline CDR1 and CDR2 sequences are WSHSY and SAAADI. The length of the CDR3 is 19 residues. The DNA for the CDR3 is TGCGCCAGCAGTAGGGTCTCTTCGGGGGGGCACCTCGGAGGCAATGAGCAGTTCTTC. Protein product: CASSRVSSGGHLGGNEQFF.

This clonotype was observed at least ten times. This chain connects TRBV29-1 to TRBJ1-2, with unresolved D. Trimming left V 6 bases short and J 4 bases short, with 15 bases between. This CDR3 comprises 13 residues. The germline V gene encodes CDR1 SQVTM and CDR2 ANQGSEA. The CDR3 DNA follows: TGCAGCGTAAAAGGACGGTCCTTCTATGGCTACACCTTC. This gives the protein CSVKGRSFYGYTF.

This clonotype was seen at least ten times. This sequence joins TRBV12-3 or TRBV12-4 and TRBJ2-5, with a possible D match to TRBD2 (5 bases). Deletions cut 3 bases from V and 2 bases from J, with 10 bases between. This CDR3 contains 14 residues. The CDR3 DNA follows: TGTGCCAGCAGTTTTCAGAGGAGGCAAGAGACCCAGTACTTC. It codes for CASSFQRRQETQYF.

This clonotype was detected ten times or more. The V call is TRBV29-1, the J call TRBJ2-3; D is unresolved. Trimming pared 5 bases from V and 7 bases from J, leaving 10 bases between. Germline V lookup: CDR1 SQVTM, CDR2 ANQGSEA. The CDR3 has 11 amino acids. The CDR3 here is CSVWIPHTQYF. The CDR3 DNA reads as TGCAGCGTTTGGATCCCTCATACGCAGTATTTT.

This clonotype was found many times. The J gene is TRBJ2-1, the V gene TRBV12-3 or TRBV12-4; 7 bases map to TRBD2. This CDR3 comprises 15 residues. V gave up 3 bases and J gave up 0 bases; unmatched junction bases: 2. The CDR3 region is CASSFSGGSYNEQFF. In DNA form, the CDR3 reads TGTGCCAGCAGTTTTTCGGGGGGCTCCTACAATGAGCAGTTCTTC.

There are many counts of this clonotype. CDR3 nucleotide sequence: TGTGCCAGCAGCTCGTTAAGCGGGGGACCATACAATGAGCAGTTCTTC. It codes for CASSSLSGGPYNEQFF. The chain employs TRBV7-2 and TRBJ2-1, with 8 bases fitting TRBD2. This CDR3 contains 16 residues. The junction had 9 bases not matched to a gene; V was cut back by 4 bases and J by 4 bases. Germline values: CDR1 SGHTA, CDR2 FQGNSA. The full variable domain, completed using reference TRBV7-2 and TRBJ2-1, is GAGVSQSPSNKVTEKGKDVELRCDPISGHTALYWYRQSLGQGLEFLIYFQGNSAPDKSGLPSDRFSAERTGGSVSTLTIQRTQQEDSAVYLCASSSLSGGPYNEQFFGPGTRLTVL.

This clonotype was picked up many times. This chain connects TRBV10-3 to TRBJ2-7; no clear D gene. Germline lookup yields CDR1 ENHRY and CDR2 SYGVKD. The V end lost 7 bases, the J end lost 1 base, and 8 bases lay between the germline ends. This CDR3 contains 12 residues. The CDR3 loop is CAINSASYEQYF. In DNA, the CDR3 is TGTGCCATCAACTCAGCTTCCTACGAGCAGTACTTC.

This clonotype was seen at least ten times. This chain joins TRBV5-6 and TRBJ1-2; D perhaps matches TRBD1 (6 bases). The V and J ends lost 10 bases and 0 bases respectively, with 25 bases between them. CDR3 length: 17 residues. Germline assignment: CDR1 SGHDT and CDR2 YYEEEE. CDR3 region: CAGSTGPSALTNYGYTF. In DNA, the CDR3 is TGTGCCGGATCAACAGGGCCCAGTGCCTTAACTAACTATGGCTACACCTTC.

In this sample, this clonotype turned up many times. V gene TRBV5-1 combines with J gene TRBJ1-2; possibly TRBD1 for D (5 bases). The ends were cut back, 7 bases at V and 4 bases at J, with 20 bases in the middle. From germline, CDR1 is SGHRS and CDR2 YFSETQ. The CDR3 is 15 residues long. CDR3 DNA sequence: TGCGCCAGCTTCCCGGGACTTTCCGGTGGCTATGGCTACACCTTC. Amino acid sequence: CASFPGLSGGYGYTF.

This clonotype was picked up many times. This sequence joins TRBV5-1 and TRBJ2-7, with D tentatively TRBD1 (6 bases). Germline loops: CDR1 SGHRS, CDR2 YFSETQ. This CDR3 contains 15 residues. Trimming shortened V by 1 base and J by 3 bases, and 14 bases separated the two germline ends. The CDR3: CASSLRSGQFYEQYV. Written as DNA, the CDR3 is TGCGCCAGCAGCTTGAGATCCGGACAGTTCTACGAGCAGTACGTC.

This clonotype was counted ten times or more. The chain links TRBV18 to TRBJ2-1; 10 bases map to TRBD2. V was pared by 6 bases and J by 4 bases, with 6 bases of the junction left unmatched. The CDR3 contains 15 residues. Germline V lookup: CDR1 KGHSH, CDR2 LQKENI. DNA of the CDR3: TGTGCCAGCTCCCTGAAGCGGGGGGGATACAATGAGCAGTTCTTC. Translated: CASSLKRGGYNEQFF.

This clonotype was seen repeatedly, ten times or more. The chain combines TRBV15 with TRBJ2-3; no clear D gene. Trimming pared 0 bases from V and 1 base from J, leaving 14 bases between. The CDR3 runs to 17 residues. Germline V gives CDR1 LNHNV, CDR2 YYDKDF (reference sequence). In nucleotides, the CDR3 is TGTGCCACCAGCAGAGATTGGAATCCCTTGGGCACAGATACGCAGTATTTT. Its protein product is CATSRDWNPLGTDTQYF.

In its sample, this clonotype was seen many times. CDR3: CASSPLGTRRTDTQYF. DNA for the CDR3: TGTGCCAGCTCACCTCTGGGGACCCGGAGGACAGATACGCAGTATTTT. V and J are TRBV18 and TRBJ2-3; D tentatively reads TRBD1 or TRBD2 (5 bases each). The CDR3 is made up of 16 amino acids. CDR1 and CDR2 (germline): KGHSH, LQKENI. Trimming took 3 bases from V and 3 from J, leaving 16 bases between them.

In this sample, this clonotype turned up many times. The J gene is TRBJ2-7, the V gene TRBV5-1, with D maybe TRBD1 (6 bases). The CDR3 has 15 amino acids. The germline V gene encodes CDR1 SGHRS and CDR2 YFSETQ. Trimming took off 3 bases at V and 2 bases at J, with 15 bases between the two ends. The CDR3 nucleotides are TGCGCCAGCAGCTACGGAGTGGGACAACCCTACGAGCAGTACGTC. Its translation: CASSYGVGQPYEQYV.

This clonotype was seen at least ten times. The gene calls are TRBV7-9 and TRBJ2-7, with 8 bases that match TRBD2. Per germline, CDR1 SEHNR and CDR2 FQNEAQ (reference sequence). J was trimmed by 3 bases and V by 1 base; bases with no gene match: 2. This CDR3 is built from 14 residues. The CDR3 DNA sequence: TGTGCCAGCAGCTTAGAAGGGACTAGCTACGAGCAGTACTTC. Translating it yields CASSLEGTSYEQYF.

Ten or more counts support this clonotype. The J gene is TRBJ1-2, the V gene TRBV9; possibly TRBD1 for D (5 bases). Germline CDR1 SGDLS, CDR2 YYNGEE. The length of the CDR3 is 15 residues. Trimming removed 0 bases at V and 4 bases at J, with 13 bases between. CDR3 nucleotides: TGTGCCAGCAGCGTAGTTCCGGGGGACGGCTATGGCTACACCTTC. As protein: CASSVVPGDGYGYTF. The entire variable domain, with the rest obtained from reference TRBV9 and TRBJ1-2, is as follows: DSGVTQTPKHLITATGQRVTLRCSPRSGDLSVYWYQQSLDQGLQFLIQYYNGEERAKGNILERFSAQQFPDLHSELNLSSLELGDSALYFCASSVVPGDGYGYTFGSGTRLTVV.